The clone carrying this T cell receptor beta chain has a handful of counts. This record comes from a study of blood T cell repertoires in COVID-19. V was shortened by 5 bases and J by 8 bases, with 15 bases between the two germline ends. CDR1 and CDR2 from the germline V gene are SGHAT and FQNNGV. There are 13 residues in the CDR3. How the authors handled the data: Reference gene primer amplification yielded estimated nucleated cell counts. Measured with immunoSEQ multiplex PCR; TCRdb has only the in-frame clones, and not every one. The V and J calls and the clone size are those of that table, but D and trimming were determined from the DNA. The sample includes 150,000 to 200,000 clones, 65% to 85% seen only once; the top ten take 10% to 15%.

The chain employs TRBV11-2 and TRBJ1-2, with a possible D match to TRBD1 (6 bases). The receptor was isolated from a woman aged 55 to 70 who had recovered from COVID-19. The sequenced sample was PBMCs or T cells enriched from blood (not recorded which). CDR3 protein: CASSLGGHMGYTF. DNA of the CDR3: TGTGCCAGCAGCCTAGGGGGACATATGGGCTACACCTTC.